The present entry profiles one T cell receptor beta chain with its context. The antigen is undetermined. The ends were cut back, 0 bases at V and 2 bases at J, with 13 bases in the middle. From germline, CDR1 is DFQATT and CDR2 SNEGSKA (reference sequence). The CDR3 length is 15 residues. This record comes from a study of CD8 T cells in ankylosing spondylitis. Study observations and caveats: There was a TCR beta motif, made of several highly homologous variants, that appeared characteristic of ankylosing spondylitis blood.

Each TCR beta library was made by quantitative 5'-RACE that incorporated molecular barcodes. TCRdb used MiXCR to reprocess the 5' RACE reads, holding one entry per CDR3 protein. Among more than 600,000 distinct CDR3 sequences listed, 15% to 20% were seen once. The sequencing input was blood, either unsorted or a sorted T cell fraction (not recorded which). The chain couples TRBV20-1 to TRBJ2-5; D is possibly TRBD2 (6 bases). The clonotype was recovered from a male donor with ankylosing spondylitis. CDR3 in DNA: TGCAGTGCTAGAGATGCGCGGAGGGAGCAAGAGACCCAGTACTTC. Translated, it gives CSARDARREQETQYF.